These T cell receptor beta chains were read from a single sample in a study of cytomegalovirus exposure and HLA in healthy donors. Data came from immunoSEQ multiplex PCR; TCRdb stores just in-frame clones and leaves some out. The sample carries fewer than 250,000 clones, roughly 90% recorded once. Sequencing input: PBMCs. Receptors originate from a boy aged 2-15 years in good health and CMV-seronegative. CDR3s include the opening cysteine and the closing phenylalanine or tryptophan. The size entry is marked missing in some rows and otherwise reads once, few, many or a size class.

length	size	V	J	CDR3
14	NA	TRBV18	TRBJ1-1	CASSPDSMNTEAFF
13	NA	TRBV25-1	TRBJ2-7	CASSAGGYYEQYF
14	NA	TRBV28	TRBJ2-1	CASSPTGVHNEQFF
18	NA	TRBV28	TRBJ2-3	CASSYRGGGRAFSDTQYF
17	NA	TRBV4-1	TRBJ2-2	CASSQEVQRGAAGELFF
15	NA	TRBV7-9	TRBJ1-1	CASSLEAGIGTEAFF
16	NA	TRBV10-2	TRBJ2-5	CASSETGQGLQETQYF
15	once	TRBV7-2	TRBJ2-2	CASSLAGQGAGELFF
14	once	TRBV7-9	TRBJ2-7	CSSSSQGRGGEQYF
11	NA	TRBV28	TRBJ2-5	CASSLLETQYF
17	NA	TRBV19	TRBJ2-3	CASSSMNSGRAADTQYF
11	NA	TRBV29-1	TRBJ2-1	CSVDRPDEQFF
11	NA	TRBV19	TRBJ1-4	CASSIGEKLFF
16	NA	TRBV7-9	TRBJ2-3	CASSPRALLSTDTQYF
14	NA	TRBV19	TRBJ1-2	CASSLTELRHGYTF
18	NA	TRBV7-2	TRBJ2-5	CASSLNWGGGSAMETQYF
14	NA	TRBV27	TRBJ1-1	CASSTWGENTEAFF
16	NA	TRBV5-5	TRBJ2-5	CASSWGLAGEQETQYF
17	NA	TRBV19	TRBJ1-5	CASRDHRGPASNQPQHF
15	NA	TRBV7-2	TRBJ2-7	CASSLSGGLWYEQYF
15	NA	TRBV4-1	TRBJ1-5	CASSQGWTANQPQHF
11	NA	TRBV28	TRBJ2-7	CASSFRYEQYF
15	NA	TRBV5-1	TRBJ1-1	CASSLGQGRNTEAFF
15	NA	TRBV6-1	TRBJ2-7	CASSEGGGISYEQYF
16	NA	TRBV28	TRBJ1-6	CASSLVQGAGNSPLHF
13	NA	TRBV2	TRBJ1-5	CASSKAGDQPQHF
15	medium-sized	TRBV7-7	TRBJ2-7	CASSLAAGGPYEQYF
15	NA	TRBV7-2	TRBJ2-5	CASSLGLAGGETQYF
14	few	TRBV6-1	TRBJ1-6	CASSETGSDSPLHF
14	NA	TRBV7-6	TRBJ2-1	CASSPSRDRLAQFF
16	NA	TRBV15	TRBJ1-5	CATSPAVGYSNQPQHF
16	NA	TRBV6-1	TRBJ2-5	CASSEYRDTMQETQYF
12	few	TRBV7-9	TRBJ2-1	CASSWTNRAQFF
15	NA	TRBV11-2	TRBJ2-7	CASSSVGGGSYEQYF
13	once	TRBV2	TRBJ2-7	CASSSTRFYEQYF
16	NA	TRBV19	TRBJ2-2	CASSIQGPPNTGELFF
15	once	TRBV7-3	TRBJ2-1	CASSLGLAENNEQFF
14	NA	TRBV6-6	TRBJ2-3	CASEVAASTDTQYF
14	NA	TRBV7-9	TRBJ2-7	CASSSQERGHEQYF